This is a list of T cell receptor beta chains from one sample in a study of T cells of healthy individuals. Each CDR3 protein gets one entry after TCRdb re-called the 5' RACE reads with MiXCR. The repertoire includes 90,000 to 100,000 distinct CDR3 sequences, roughly a sixth of them detected once, and over 5% sits in the top ten. Receptors originate from a human donor in good health. CDR3s include the opening cysteine and the closing phenylalanine or tryptophan. The order of the fields is clone size, V gene, J gene, D gene, CDR3 protein, CDR3 DNA. A D gene is named only where the DNA matches it firmly. Clone size is stated in some rows and not others, as once, few, many or a class when expanded.

many	TRBV7-8	TRBJ2-7	NA	CASSLGRTGYEQYF	TGTGCCAGCAGCTTAGGACGGACTGGGTACGAGCAGTACTTC
NA	TRBV6-1	TRBJ1-1	NA	CASSEGIGDGNTEAFF	TGTGCCAGCAGTGAAGGTATTGGGGACGGGAACACTGAAGCTTTCTTT
NA	TRBV6-1	TRBJ1-5	NA	CASSDQGLRTQHF	TGTGCCAGCAGTGACCAGGGCCTCCGGACCCAGCATTTT
NA	TRBV28	TRBJ2-7	NA	CASSPPRVRDYEQYF	TGTGCCAGCAGTCCACCCCGGGTTCGGGACTACGAGCAGTACTTC
NA	TRBV21-1	TRBJ1-1	NA	CASSLNPRPNTEAFF	TGTGCCAGCAGCTTGAACCCCCGACCGAACACTGAAGCTTTCTTT
NA	TRBV4-2	TRBJ2-2	NA	CASSQDGANANTGELFF	TGTGCCAGCAGCCAAGATGGGGCTAACGCGAACACCGGGGAGCTGTTTTTT
NA	TRBV20-1	TRBJ2-1	NA	CSARGWTSSRDEQFF	TGCAGTGCTAGGGGATGGACGTCATCTAGAGATGAGCAGTTCTTC
few	TRBV20-1	TRBJ2-7	TRBD2	CSAGTSLEQYF	TGCAGTGCTGGGACTAGTCTCGAGCAGTACTTC
NA	TRBV4-1	TRBJ2-1	TRBD2	CASRGLAGFNEQFF	TGCGCCAGCAGAGGACTAGCGGGATTCAACGAGCAGTTCTTC
few	TRBV7-8	TRBJ1-1	NA	CASSPQGTPNTEALF	TGTGCCAGCAGCCCCCAGGGGACCCCGAACACTGAAGCTCTCTTT
once	TRBV7-2	TRBJ2-6	NA	CASSLVVVGVGANVLTF	TGTGCCAGCAGCTTAGTAGTGGTAGGGGTCGGGGCCAACGTCCTGACTTTC
many	TRBV5-1	TRBJ2-1	NA	CASSLNRANSYNEQFF	TGCGCCAGCAGCTTGAACCGGGCCAATTCCTACAATGAGCAGTTCTTC
NA	TRBV4-2	TRBJ2-1	NA	CASSQAGSGEYNEQFF	TGTGCCAGCAGCCAAGCGGGCAGTGGGGAATACAATGAGCAGTTCTTC